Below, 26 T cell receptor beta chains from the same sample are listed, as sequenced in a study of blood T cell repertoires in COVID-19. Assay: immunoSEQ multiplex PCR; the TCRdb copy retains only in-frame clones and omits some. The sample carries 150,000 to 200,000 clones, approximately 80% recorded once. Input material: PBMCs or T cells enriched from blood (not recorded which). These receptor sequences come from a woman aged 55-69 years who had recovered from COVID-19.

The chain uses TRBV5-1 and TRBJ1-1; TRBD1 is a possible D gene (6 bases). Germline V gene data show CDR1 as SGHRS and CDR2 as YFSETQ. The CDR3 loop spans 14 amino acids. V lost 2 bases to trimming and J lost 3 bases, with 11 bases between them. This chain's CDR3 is CASSFQGPDTEAFF. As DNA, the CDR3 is TGCGCCAGCAGCTTCCAGGGGCCGGACACTGAAGCTTTCTTT.

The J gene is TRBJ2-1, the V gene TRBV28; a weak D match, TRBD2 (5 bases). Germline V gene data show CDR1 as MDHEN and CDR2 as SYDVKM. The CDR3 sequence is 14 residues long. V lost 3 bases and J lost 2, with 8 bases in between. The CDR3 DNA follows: TGTGCCAGCAGTTTCAGCGGAGCCTACAATGAGCAGTTCTTC. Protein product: CASSFSGAYNEQFF.

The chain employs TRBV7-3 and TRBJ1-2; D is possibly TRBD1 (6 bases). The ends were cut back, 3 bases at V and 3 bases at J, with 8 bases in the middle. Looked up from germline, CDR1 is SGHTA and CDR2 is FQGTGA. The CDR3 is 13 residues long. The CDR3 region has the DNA TGTGCCAGCAGCTTCGCAGGGGACTATGGCTACACCTTC. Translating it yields CASSFAGDYGYTF.

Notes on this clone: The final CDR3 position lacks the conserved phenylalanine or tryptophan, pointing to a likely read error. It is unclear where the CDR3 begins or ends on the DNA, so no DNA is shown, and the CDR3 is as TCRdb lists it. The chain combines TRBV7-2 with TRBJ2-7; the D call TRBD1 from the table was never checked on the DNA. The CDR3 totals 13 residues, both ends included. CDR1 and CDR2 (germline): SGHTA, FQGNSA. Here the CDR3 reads CASSDHPGQLPRY.

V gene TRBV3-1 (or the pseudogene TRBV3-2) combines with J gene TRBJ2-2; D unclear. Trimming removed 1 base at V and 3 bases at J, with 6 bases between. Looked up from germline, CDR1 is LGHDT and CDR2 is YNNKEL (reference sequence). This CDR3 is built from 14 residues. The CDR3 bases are TGTGCCAGCAGCCAAGCTCCGGACACCGGGGAGCTGTTTTTT. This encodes CASSQAPDTGELFF.

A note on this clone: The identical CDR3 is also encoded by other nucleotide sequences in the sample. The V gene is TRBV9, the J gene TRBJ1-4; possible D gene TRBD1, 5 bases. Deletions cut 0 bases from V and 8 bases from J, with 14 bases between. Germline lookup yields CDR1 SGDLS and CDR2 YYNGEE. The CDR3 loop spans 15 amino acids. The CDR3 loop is CASSVAAGGGEKLFF. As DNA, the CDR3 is TGTGCCAGCAGCGTAGCTGCCGGGGGAGGGGAAAAACTGTTTTTT.

Here the CDR3 reads CASSFDRGMNTEAFF. Written as DNA, the CDR3 is TGTGCCAGCAGCTTTGACAGGGGAATGAACACTGAAGCTTTCTTT. The chain recombines TRBV5-4 with TRBJ1-1; 8 nucleotides agree with TRBD1. The CDR3 length is 15 residues. Losses at the gene ends were 2 bases for V and 0 bases for J; bases not matched to a gene: 3. In germline, CDR1 is SGHNT, CDR2 YYREEE (reference sequence).

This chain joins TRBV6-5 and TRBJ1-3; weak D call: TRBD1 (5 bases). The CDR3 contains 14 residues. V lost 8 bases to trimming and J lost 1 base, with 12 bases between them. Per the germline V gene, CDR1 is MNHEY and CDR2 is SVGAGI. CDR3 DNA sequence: TGTGCCAGCGGCAGGCGGGGGTCTGGAAACACCATATATTTT. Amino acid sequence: CASGRRGSGNTIYF.

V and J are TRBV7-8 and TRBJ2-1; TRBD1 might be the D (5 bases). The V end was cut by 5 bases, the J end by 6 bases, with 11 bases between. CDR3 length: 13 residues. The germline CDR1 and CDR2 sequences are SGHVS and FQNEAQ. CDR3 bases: TGTGCCAGCAGCCCGACAGTCCCCAATGAGCAGTTCTTC. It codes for CASSPTVPNEQFF.

CDR3 amino acids: CASSQGLFNYGYTF. The CDR3 DNA is TGTGCCAGCAGCCAGGGACTTTTTAACTATGGCTACACCTTC. The V and J genes are TRBV4-2 and TRBJ1-2, with D possibly matching TRBD1 (5 bases). The germline CDR1 and CDR2 sequences are LGHNA and YNFKEQ. Trimming removed 3 bases from V and 1 base from J, with 9 bases in between. The CDR3 runs 14 residues.

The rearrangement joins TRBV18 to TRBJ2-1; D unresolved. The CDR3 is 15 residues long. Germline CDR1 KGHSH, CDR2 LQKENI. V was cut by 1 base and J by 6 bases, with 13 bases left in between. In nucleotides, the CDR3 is TGTGCCAGCTCACCACTGTTTACTTCCGGCAATGAGCAGTTCTTC. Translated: CASSPLFTSGNEQFF.

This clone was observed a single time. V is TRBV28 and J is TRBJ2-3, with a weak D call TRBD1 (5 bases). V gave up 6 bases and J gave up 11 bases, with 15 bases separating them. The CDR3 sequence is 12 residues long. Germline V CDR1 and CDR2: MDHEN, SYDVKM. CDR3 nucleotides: TGTGCCAGCAGCGACCTGGACAAAGTGCAGTATTTT. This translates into CASSDLDKVQYF.

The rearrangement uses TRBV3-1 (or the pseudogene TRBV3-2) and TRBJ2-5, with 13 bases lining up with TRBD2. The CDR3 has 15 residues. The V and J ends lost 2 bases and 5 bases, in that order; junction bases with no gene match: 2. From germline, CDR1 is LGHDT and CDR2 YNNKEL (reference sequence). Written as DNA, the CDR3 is TGTGCCAGCAGCCAAACTAGCGGGGGGGCGGAGACCCAGTACTTC. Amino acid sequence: CASSQTSGGAETQYF.

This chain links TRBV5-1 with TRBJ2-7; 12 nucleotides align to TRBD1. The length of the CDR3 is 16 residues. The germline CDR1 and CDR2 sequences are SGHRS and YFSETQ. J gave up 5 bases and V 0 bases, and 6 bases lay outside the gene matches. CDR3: CASSLASGTGGHEQYF. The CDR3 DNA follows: TGCGCCAGCAGCTTGGCCTCGGGGACAGGGGGCCACGAGCAGTACTTC.

CDR3 in DNA: TGTGCCATCAGTGTGGCCGACGCGAGGGCTGAAGCTTTCTTT. Translated, it gives CAISVADARAEAFF. The rearrangement links TRBV10-3 to TRBJ1-1; D ambiguous. Germline CDR1 and CDR2: ENHRY and SYGVKD. The germline V and J ends were trimmed by 4 bases and 6 bases, with 15 bases remaining between them. The CDR3 is made up of 14 amino acids.

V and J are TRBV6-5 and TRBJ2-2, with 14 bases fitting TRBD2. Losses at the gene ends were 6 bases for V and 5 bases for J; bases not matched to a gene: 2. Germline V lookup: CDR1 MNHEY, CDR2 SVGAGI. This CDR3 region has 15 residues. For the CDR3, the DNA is TGTGCCAGCAGACGGACTAGCGGGAGGACCGGGGAGCTGTTTTTT. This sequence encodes CASRRTSGRTGELFF.

CDR3 protein: CASSHSVPRGSNYGYTF. The CDR3 DNA follows: TGCGCCAGCAGCCATTCAGTCCCCCGCGGCTCTAACTATGGCTACACCTTC. J is TRBJ1-2 and V is TRBV4-1; D call uncertain. Germline CDR1 is MGHRA and CDR2 is YSYEKL. Trimming stripped 3 bases from V and 0 bases from J, with 17 bases between. This CDR3 is built from 17 residues.

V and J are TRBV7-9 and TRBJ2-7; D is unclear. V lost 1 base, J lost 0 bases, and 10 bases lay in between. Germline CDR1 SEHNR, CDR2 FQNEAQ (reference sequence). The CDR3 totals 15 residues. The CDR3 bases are TGTGCCAGCAGCTTAGGAGCTGTGAGCTCCTACGAGCAGTACTTC. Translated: CASSLGAVSSYEQYF.

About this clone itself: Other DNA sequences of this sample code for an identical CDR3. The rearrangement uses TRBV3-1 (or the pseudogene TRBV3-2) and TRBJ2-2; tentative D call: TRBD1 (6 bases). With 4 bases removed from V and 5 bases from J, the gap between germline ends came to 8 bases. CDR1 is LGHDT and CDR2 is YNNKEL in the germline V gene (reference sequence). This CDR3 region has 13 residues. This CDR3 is CASSLQGTGELFF. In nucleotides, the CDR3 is TGTGCCAGCAGCCTACAGGGAACCGGGGAGCTGTTTTTT.

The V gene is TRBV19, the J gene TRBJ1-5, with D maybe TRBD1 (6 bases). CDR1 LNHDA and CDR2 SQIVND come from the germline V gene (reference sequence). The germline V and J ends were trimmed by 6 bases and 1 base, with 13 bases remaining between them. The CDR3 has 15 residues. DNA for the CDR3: TGTGCCAGTAGCGGAACAGGGTCGAGCAATCAGCCCCAGCATTTT. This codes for CASSGTGSSNQPQHF.

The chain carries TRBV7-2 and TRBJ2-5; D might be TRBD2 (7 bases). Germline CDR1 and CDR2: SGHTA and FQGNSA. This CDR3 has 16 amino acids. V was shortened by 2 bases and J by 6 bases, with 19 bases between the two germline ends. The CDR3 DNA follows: TGTGCCAGCAGCTTATGGGGTTCCGGGGGGCTCAAGACCCAGTACTTC. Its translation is CASSLWGSGGLKTQYF.

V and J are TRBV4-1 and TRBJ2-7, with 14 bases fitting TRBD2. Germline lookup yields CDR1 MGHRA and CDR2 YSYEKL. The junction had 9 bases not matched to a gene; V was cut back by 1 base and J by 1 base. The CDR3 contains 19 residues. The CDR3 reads CASSQGTSGGLAWSYEQYF. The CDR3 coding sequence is TGCGCCAGCAGCCAAGGGACTAGCGGGGGGCTCGCGTGGTCCTACGAGCAGTACTTC.

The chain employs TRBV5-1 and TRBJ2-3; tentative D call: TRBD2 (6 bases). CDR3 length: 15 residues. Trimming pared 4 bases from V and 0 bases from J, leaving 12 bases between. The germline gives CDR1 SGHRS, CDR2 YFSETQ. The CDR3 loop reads CASSLSGSSTDTQYF. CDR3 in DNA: TGCGCCAGCAGCCTTAGCGGATCTAGCACAGATACGCAGTATTTT. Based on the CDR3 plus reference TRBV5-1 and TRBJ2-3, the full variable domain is KAGVTQTPRYLIKTRGQQVTLSCSPISGHRSVSWYQQTPGQGLQFLFEYFSETQRNKGNFPGRFSGRQFSNSRSEMNVSTLELGDSALYLCASSLSGSSTDTQYFGPGTRLTVL.

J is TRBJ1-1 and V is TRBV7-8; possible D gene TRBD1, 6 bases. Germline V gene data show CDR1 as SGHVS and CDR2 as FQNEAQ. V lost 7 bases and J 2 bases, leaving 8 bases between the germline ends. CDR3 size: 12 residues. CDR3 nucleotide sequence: TGTGCCAGCACCAGGGGTAACACTGAAGCTTTCTTT. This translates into CASTRGNTEAFF.

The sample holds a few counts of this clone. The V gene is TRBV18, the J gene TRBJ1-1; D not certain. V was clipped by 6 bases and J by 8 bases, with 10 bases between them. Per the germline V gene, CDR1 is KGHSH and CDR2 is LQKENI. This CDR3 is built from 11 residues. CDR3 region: CASSFSQEAFF. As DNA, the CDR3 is TGTGCCAGCTCCTTTTCTCAGGAAGCTTTCTTT.

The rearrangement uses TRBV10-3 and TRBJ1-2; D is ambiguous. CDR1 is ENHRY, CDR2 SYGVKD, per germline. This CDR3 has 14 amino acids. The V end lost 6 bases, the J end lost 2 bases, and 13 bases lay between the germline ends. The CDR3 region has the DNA TGTGCCATCAGCGAATTACAGACGAACTATGGCTACACCTTC. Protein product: CAISELQTNYGYTF.